The 15 T cell receptor beta chains given below trace back to one sample, sequenced in a study of cytotoxic CD8 clonotypes in ibrutinib-treated CLL. Using immunoSEQ multiplex PCR, the repertoire was profiled, and TCRdb retains in-frame clones only, with some absent. The sample has 150,000 or so clones, around 84% seen once; the top ten hold around 2.1%. Source: PBMCs, taken after 12 months of ibrutinib treatment. These TCRs come from a human donor with chronic lymphocytic leukemia.

The V call is TRBV4-3, the J call TRBJ2-5; D is unclear. The V gene's germline CDR1 is LGHNA and CDR2 YSLEER. The CDR3 runs to 15 residues. The V end was cut by 0 bases, the J end by 5 bases, with 13 bases between. CDR3 in amino acids: CASSQEWWTKETQYF. CDR3 DNA sequence: TGCGCCAGCAGCCAAGAGTGGTGGACCAAGGAGACCCAGTACTTC.

The chain has TRBV19 and TRBJ2-2; the D gene is possibly TRBD2 (6 bases). The germline CDR1 and CDR2 sequences are LNHDA and SQIVND (reference sequence). This CDR3 has 15 residues. The V end was cut by 0 bases, the J end by 6 bases, with 11 bases between. The chain's CDR3 is CASSIDPGRSGELFF. CDR3 sequence (DNA): TGTGCCAGTAGTATAGATCCCGGGAGATCCGGGGAGCTGTTTTTT.

This clone appeared a few times. This chain links TRBV5-4 with TRBJ2-2, with TRBD2 as a possible D gene (5 bases). Germline V gives CDR1 SGHNT, CDR2 YYREEE (reference sequence). V gave up 5 bases and J gave up 0 bases, with 11 bases separating them. This CDR3 has 15 amino acids. CDR3 sequence (DNA): TGTGCCAGCAGGCCGGGAATTTCGAACACCGGGGAGCTGTTTTTT. This gives the protein CASRPGISNTGELFF. Filled out from reference TRBV5-4 and TRBJ2-2, the complete variable domain reads ETGVTQSPTHLIKTRGQQVTLRCSSQSGHNTVSWYQQALGQGPQFIFQYYREEENGRGNFPPRFSGLQFPNYSSELNVNALELDDSALYLCASRPGISNTGELFFGEGSRLTVL.

The chain joins TRBV7-2 to TRBJ2-1; a weak D match, TRBD1 (5 bases). There are 12 residues in the CDR3. Trimming stripped 8 bases from V and 3 bases from J, with 8 bases between. Germline CDR1 reads SGHTA; CDR2 reads FQGNSA. CDR3 sequence: CASRQSYNEQFF. The CDR3 bases are TGTGCCAGCCGACAGAGCTACAATGAGCAGTTCTTC.

This chain connects TRBV30 to TRBJ1-3, with 7 bases identical to TRBD1. CDR3 size: 14 residues. Trimming cost V 5 bases and J 0 bases; bases outside gene matches: 4. Per germline, CDR1 GTSNPN and CDR2 SVGIG (reference sequence). CDR3 protein: CAWGAGGSGNTIYF. DNA of the CDR3: TGTGCCTGGGGGGCAGGGGGCTCTGGAAACACCATATATTTT.

This chain connects TRBV5-5 to TRBJ2-7, with 9 bases lining up with TRBD1. Germline V CDR1 and CDR2: SGHKS, YYEKEE (reference sequence). The CDR3 is 13 residues long. V lost 9 bases and J lost 5; bases outside the gene matches: 9. The CDR3 nucleotides are TGTGCCACCCAACAGGGGGCATTCAACGAGCAGTACTTC. Protein product: CATQQGAFNEQYF.

V and J are TRBV18 and TRBJ1-5, with no clear D. Trimming cost V 9 bases and J 0 bases, with 18 bases left between them. Per the germline V gene, CDR1 is KGHSH and CDR2 is LQKENI. The CDR3 loop spans 16 amino acids. Here the CDR3 DNA reads TGTGCCAGACTCAGAGCGGATGGTTATAGCAATCAGCCCCAGCATTTT. The encoded protein is CARLRADGYSNQPQHF.

There are a few counts of this clone. J is TRBJ1-2 and V is TRBV18; D gene ambiguous. The V end lost 5 bases, the J end lost 0 bases, and 1 base lay between the germline ends. CDR3 length equals 11 residues. From germline, CDR1 is KGHSH and CDR2 LQKENI. The CDR3 spells CASSANYGYTF. CDR3 sequence (DNA): TGTGCCAGCTCAGCTAACTATGGCTACACCTTC.

This clone has just one count. The chain employs TRBV28 and TRBJ1-1; maybe TRBD1 (6 bases). Germline V CDR1 and CDR2: MDHEN, SYDVKM. The CDR3 sequence is 14 residues long. Trimming removed 8 bases at V and 3 bases at J, with 16 bases between. The CDR3 DNA is TGTGCCAGCCGCCGGGGAGGGGGTTACACTGAAGCTTTCTTT. Protein sequence: CASRRGGGYTEAFF.

V is TRBV6-4 and J is TRBJ1-5; D uncertain. This CDR3 has 15 residues. With 8 bases removed from V and 2 bases from J, the gap between germline ends came to 16 bases. Germline V gene data show CDR1 as MRHNA and CDR2 as SNTAGT. CDR3 DNA sequence: TGTGCCAGCCCCTCTGTGGGCCGTCGCAATCAGCCCCAGCATTTT. It is translated as CASPSVGRRNQPQHF.

This clone came up a few times. The rearrangement uses TRBV30 and TRBJ1-1, with D unclear. Germline loops: CDR1 GTSNPN, CDR2 SVGIG (reference sequence). V dropped 0 bases and J dropped 7 bases, with 6 bases sitting between them. CDR3 length: 11 amino acids. Here the CDR3 DNA reads TGTGCCTGGAGTGTGTACTATGAAGCTTTCTTT. This codes for CAWSVYYEAFF. The full variable domain, with the rest looked up from reference TRBV30 and TRBJ1-1, is SQTIHQWPATLVQPVGSPLSLECTVEGTSNPNLYWYRQAAGRGLQLLFYSVGIGQISSEVPQNLSASRPQDRQFILSSKKLLLSDSGFYLCAWSVYYEAFFGQGTRLTVV.

The CDR3 sequence: CASSQDRGTSPSYEQYF. The CDR3 bases are TGTGCCAGCAGCCAAGATAGAGGGACCAGTCCCTCCTACGAGCAGTACTTC. The chain has TRBV4-2 and TRBJ2-7; D might be TRBD1 or TRBD2, each matching 5 bases. Germline V CDR1 and CDR2: LGHNA, YNFKEQ. The CDR3 totals 17 residues. Trimming stripped 0 bases from V and 0 bases from J, with 15 bases between.

The gene calls are TRBV7-9 and TRBJ1-2; possible D gene TRBD1, 5 bases. With 4 bases removed from V and 2 bases from J, the gap between germline ends came to 11 bases. CDR3 length equals 14 residues. Germline values: CDR1 SEHNR, CDR2 FQNEAQ (reference sequence). CDR3 nucleotides: TGTGCCAGCAGCTACCCGACAGTCAACTATGGCTACACCTTC. The encoded protein is CASSYPTVNYGYTF.

The CDR3 loop is CASSPTQITNQPQHF. CDR3 nucleotides: TGTGCCAGCTCACCGACTCAGATAACAAATCAGCCCCAGCATTTT. J is TRBJ1-5 and V is TRBV18, with D unresolved. CDR1 and CDR2 from the germline V gene are KGHSH and LQKENI. The CDR3 consists of 15 residues. Deletions cut 3 bases from V and 4 bases from J, with 13 bases between.

The J gene is TRBJ2-1, the V gene TRBV29-1; no firm D call. This CDR3 region has 12 residues. The V end was cut by 4 bases, the J end by 7 bases, with 11 bases between. CDR1 is SQVTM, CDR2 ANQGSEA, per germline. The CDR3 loop is CSVGTVSNEQFF. The CDR3 DNA follows: TGCAGCGTTGGAACAGTATCGAATGAGCAGTTCTTC.